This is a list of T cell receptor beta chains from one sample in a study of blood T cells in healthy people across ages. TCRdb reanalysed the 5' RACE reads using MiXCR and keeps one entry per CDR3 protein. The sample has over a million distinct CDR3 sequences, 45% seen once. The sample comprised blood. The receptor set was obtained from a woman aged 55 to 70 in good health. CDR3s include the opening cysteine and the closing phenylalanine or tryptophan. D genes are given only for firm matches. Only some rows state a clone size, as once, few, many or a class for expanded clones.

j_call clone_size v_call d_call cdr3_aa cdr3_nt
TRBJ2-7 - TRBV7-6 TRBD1 CASSPRDRGFHEQYF TGTGCCAGCAGCCCTCGGGACAGGGGGTTCCACGAGCAGTACTTC
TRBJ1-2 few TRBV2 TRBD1 CASRDRENYGYTF TGTGCCAGCAGGGACAGGGAGAACTATGGCTACACCTTC
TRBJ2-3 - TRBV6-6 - CASKLGTTDTQYF TGTGCCAGCAAGCTGGGGACCACAGATACGCAGTATTTT
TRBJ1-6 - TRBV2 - CASRILDSPLHF TGTGCCAGCAGGATCTTGGATTCACCCCTCCACTTT
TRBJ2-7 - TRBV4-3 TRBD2 CASSQFSGGGGEQYF TGCGCCAGCAGCCAATTTAGCGGGGGGGGTGGCGAGCAGTACTTC
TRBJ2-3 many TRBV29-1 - CSVWDSTDTQYF TGCAGCGTGTGGGACAGCACAGATACGCAGTATTTT
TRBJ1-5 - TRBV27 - CASSPRRESRLWPQHF TGTGCCAGCAGCCCACGACGGGAGTCCCGTCTATGGCCCCAGCATTTT
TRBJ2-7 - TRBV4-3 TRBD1 CASSQDWDSSYEQYF TGCGCCAGCAGCCAAGATTGGGACAGCTCCTACGAGCAGTACTTC
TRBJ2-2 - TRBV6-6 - CASSPSRVNTGELFF TGTGCCAGCAGTCCGTCCAGGGTGAACACCGGGGAGCTGTTTTTT
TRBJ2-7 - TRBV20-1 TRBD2 CSARDWGLAGDEQYF TGCAGTGCTAGAGATTGGGGACTAGCGGGAGACGAGCAGTACTTC
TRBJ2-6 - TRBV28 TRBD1 CASMGIQGATSGANVLTF TGTGCCAGCATGGGGATCCAGGGGGCCACCTCTGGGGCCAACGTCCTGACTTTC
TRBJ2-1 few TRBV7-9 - CASSPRVRLLNEQFF TGTGCCAGCAGCCCCCGCGTTCGGTTGCTCAATGAGCAGTTCTTC
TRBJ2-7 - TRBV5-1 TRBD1 CASSTLRQGGDEQYF TGCGCCAGCAGCACCCTCCGACAGGGTGGGGACGAGCAGTACTTC
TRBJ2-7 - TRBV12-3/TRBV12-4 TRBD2 CASSPPGLAHYEQYF TGTGCCAGCAGTCCCCCGGGACTAGCCCACTACGAGCAGTACTTC
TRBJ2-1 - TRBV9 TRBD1 CASSPSQGAGEQFF TGTGCCAGCAGCCCGAGCCAGGGGGCCGGTGAGCAGTTCTTC